The 30 T cell receptor beta chains in this list originate from one sample, sequenced in a study of blood T cell repertoires in COVID-19. The protocol was immunoSEQ multiplex PCR, while the TCRdb copy is restricted to in-frame clones and leaves out a portion. The data show 100,000 to 150,000 clones, 70% to 90% seen once. The specimen was peripheral blood. The receptors stem from an older woman with acute or convalescent COVID-19.

The chain couples TRBV5-1 to TRBJ2-1; 14 positions agree with TRBD2. Per the germline V gene, CDR1 is SGHRS and CDR2 is YFSETQ. CDR3 length: 15 amino acids. With 4 bases clipped from V and 8 bases from J, the junction kept 5 bases outside the gene matches. CDR3: CASSPGLAGVDEQFF. CDR3 bases: TGCGCCAGCAGCCCGGGACTAGCGGGAGTTGATGAGCAGTTCTTC.

The chain combines TRBV28 with TRBJ2-5, with a possible D match to TRBD2 (6 bases). The CDR3 covers 14 residues. Trimming cost V 4 bases and J 4 bases, with 13 bases left between them. In germline, CDR1 is MDHEN, CDR2 SYDVKM. The CDR3 protein is CASSSPAGTETQYF. The CDR3 DNA sequence: TGTGCCAGCAGTTCCCCAGCGGGTACAGAGACCCAGTACTTC.

The J gene is TRBJ1-1, the V gene TRBV6-5, with D tentatively TRBD1 (6 bases). The CDR3 spans 11 residues. Deletions cut 10 bases from V and 10 bases from J, with 16 bases between. Germline V gives CDR1 MNHEY, CDR2 SVGAGI. The CDR3 bases are TGTGCCACCAGCGACAGGATCTTAGCTTTCTTT. Translation: CATSDRILAFF.

This rearrangement joins TRBV25-1 to TRBJ2-7; 11 bases map to TRBD2. The CDR3 extends over 14 amino acids. The J segment lost 3 bases and the V segment lost 4 bases, leaving 2 bases of the junction unmatched. Germline V lookup: CDR1 MGHDK, CDR2 SYGVNS. This CDR3 is CASSGGLAVYEQYF. The CDR3 DNA reads as TGTGCCAGCAGTGGGGGACTAGCGGTCTACGAGCAGTACTTC.

The V and J genes are TRBV11-1 and TRBJ2-5; 10 nucleotides agree with TRBD1. V was clipped by 5 bases and J by 4 bases; unmatched bases: 7. Per germline, CDR1 SGHAT and CDR2 FQDESV (reference sequence). The CDR3 runs to 15 residues. The CDR3 spells CASSQPGQGRETQYF. As DNA, the CDR3 is TGTGCCAGCAGCCAACCGGGACAGGGGAGAGAGACCCAGTACTTC.

The chain carries TRBV5-1 and TRBJ2-2; TRBD1 matches at 7 bases. V lost 7 bases, J lost 2 bases, and 5 bases stayed unmatched. The germline gives CDR1 SGHRS, CDR2 YFSETQ. The CDR3 totals 14 residues. For the CDR3, the DNA is TGCGCCAGCCTGGGACAGACCAACACCGGGGAGCTGTTTTTT. It yields the protein CASLGQTNTGELFF.

The chain is built from TRBV5-6 and TRBJ1-1; 7 bases map to TRBD1. The CDR3 totals 13 residues. Germline V gene lookup returns CDR1 SGHDT and CDR2 YYEEEE. J gave up 4 bases and V 3 bases, and 3 bases lay outside the gene matches. Here the CDR3 reads CASSSTGFTEAFF. The CDR3 nucleotides are TGTGCCAGCAGCTCGACAGGGTTCACTGAAGCTTTCTTT.

This clone was seen a single time. The DNA of the CDR3 is TGTGCCTGGAGTGGGACAGGGCCCAGCTCTGGAAACACCATATATTTT. The encoded protein is CAWSGTGPSSGNTIYF. The chain links TRBV30 to TRBJ1-3; 8 nucleotides agree with TRBD1. The trim removed 1 base at V and 0 bases at J, leaving 5 bases unmatched. This CDR3 has 16 residues. Germline CDR1 is GTSNPN and CDR2 is SVGIG (reference sequence).

This clone was seen a few times. The chain links TRBV9 to TRBJ1-1; possible D gene TRBD1, 5 bases. The CDR3 spans 14 residues. V shed 0 bases and J shed 1 base, with 7 bases lying between them. The germline CDR1 and CDR2 sequences are SGDLS and YYNGEE. The CDR3 sequence: CASSVVRENTEAFF. As DNA, the CDR3 is TGTGCCAGCAGCGTAGTCAGGGAGAACACTGAAGCTTTCTTT.

This chain connects TRBV14 to TRBJ2-1, with TRBD2 matching 10 bases. V was clipped by 1 base and J by 4 bases; unmatched bases: 4. There are 16 residues in the CDR3. Germline V gives CDR1 SGHDN, CDR2 FVKESK. The CDR3 loop reads CASSQGGLAFYNEQFF. CDR3 nucleotides: TGTGCCAGCAGCCAAGGGGGACTAGCGTTTTACAATGAGCAGTTCTTC.

V is TRBV19 and J is TRBJ2-3; 10 nucleotides align to TRBD2. The CDR3 is 17 amino acids. The germline V gene has CDR1 LNHDA and CDR2 SQIVND (reference sequence). The V segment lost 1 base and the J segment 6 bases; nucleotides outside the gene matches: 10. CDR3 sequence reads: CASSIGTSGVTQDTQYF. In nucleotides, the CDR3 is TGTGCCAGTAGTATAGGGACTAGCGGAGTTACCCAGGATACGCAGTATTTT.

The gene calls are TRBV12-3 or TRBV12-4 and TRBJ1-4, with no clear D. V lost 8 bases and J lost 0, with 7 bases in between. This CDR3 has 13 amino acids. For the CDR3, the DNA is TGTGCCAGCCGGAGGGCAACTAATGAAAAACTGTTTTTT. Protein product: CASRRATNEKLFF.

The gene calls are TRBV10-3 and TRBJ1-2; TRBD1 matches 9 bases. V trimming: 3 bases; J trimming: 0 bases; junction bases outside the gene matches: 2. Germline V gives CDR1 ENHRY, CDR2 SYGVKD. This CDR3 has 15 residues. The CDR3: CAISEGTGSNYGYTF. The CDR3 DNA sequence: TGTGCCATCAGTGAAGGGACAGGGTCTAACTATGGCTACACCTTC.

The count of this clone is one. The chain is built from TRBV28 and TRBJ1-5, with 7 positions matching TRBD1. The CDR3 has 16 amino acids. Germline V gives CDR1 MDHEN, CDR2 SYDVKM. The V and J ends lost 6 bases and 4 bases, in that order; junction bases with no gene match: 12. The CDR3 nucleotides read TGTGCCAGCAGAAACCGACAGGGAAGGGGAAATCAGCCCCAGCATTTT. The encoded protein is CASRNRQGRGNQPQHF.

V usage is TRBV28 and J usage is TRBJ1-2; TRBD1 aligns across 9 bases. V lost 5 bases to trimming and J lost 4 bases; unmatched junction nucleotides: 8. The CDR3 has 15 residues. Per the germline V gene, CDR1 is MDHEN and CDR2 is SYDVKM. For the CDR3, the DNA is TGTGCCAGCAGTCAGGGGACAGGGTTGAGCTATGGCTACACCTTC. Protein sequence: CASSQGTGLSYGYTF.

V is TRBV6-6 and J is TRBJ2-3; 7 positions agree with TRBD2. The CDR3 runs to 15 residues. The germline CDR1 and CDR2 sequences are MNHNY and SVGAGI (reference sequence). Losses at the gene ends were 7 bases for V and 1 base for J; bases not matched to a gene: 8. The CDR3 DNA follows: TGTGCCAGCAAATTAGCGGGTACTGGCACAGATACGCAGTATTTT. Amino acid sequence: CASKLAGTGTDTQYF.

The CDR3 reads CATSGGAFNEKLFF. DNA for the CDR3: TGTGCCACCTCCGGGGGAGCATTTAATGAAAAACTGTTTTTT. This rearrangement joins TRBV28 to TRBJ1-4; a possible D gene is TRBD1 (5 bases). The CDR3 covers 14 residues. The V end lost 10 bases, the J end lost 4 bases, and 16 bases lay between the germline ends. Looked up from germline, CDR1 is MDHEN and CDR2 is SYDVKM.

The table lists this clone with a few counts. The chain recombines TRBV5-1 with TRBJ2-2, with 12 bases aligning to TRBD2. This CDR3 region has 16 residues. Germline CDR1 and CDR2: SGHRS and YFSETQ. The J segment lost 5 bases and the V segment lost 3 bases, leaving 5 bases of the junction unmatched. For the CDR3, the DNA is TGCGCCAGCAGCTCCTGGACTAGCGGGACAACCGGGGAGCTGTTTTTT. Translated, it gives CASSSWTSGTTGELFF.

The chain couples TRBV18 to TRBJ1-5, with 7 bases identical to TRBD1. The CDR3 length is 14 residues. The germline CDR1 and CDR2 sequences are KGHSH and LQKENI. V trimming: 4 bases; J trimming: 5 bases; junction bases outside the gene matches: 5. This chain's CDR3 is CASSLRDSDQPQHF. The CDR3 nucleotides read TGTGCCAGCTCACTCCGGGACAGTGATCAGCCCCAGCATTTT.

The chain couples TRBV6-5 to TRBJ1-5, with 7 bases fitting TRBD1. The junction had 9 bases not matched to a gene; V was cut back by 6 bases and J by 4 bases. The CDR3 consists of 15 residues. CDR1 and CDR2 from the germline V gene are MNHEY and SVGAGI. The CDR3 loop is CASSRDRDRNQPQHF. Written as DNA, the CDR3 is TGTGCCAGCAGCAGGGACCGGGACAGAAATCAGCCCCAGCATTTT.

The rearrangement joins TRBV4-1 to TRBJ2-2, with 11 bases matching TRBD1. V gave up 3 bases and J gave up 2 bases; unmatched junction bases: 8. CDR1 MGHRA and CDR2 YSYEKL come from the germline V gene. The CDR3 sequence is 18 residues long. The CDR3 DNA reads TGCGCCAGCAGCCAGGGTAGGACAGGGGGCTTCAACACCGGGGAGCTGTTTTTT. This gives the protein CASSQGRTGGFNTGELFF.

The rearrangement joins TRBV3-1 (or the pseudogene TRBV3-2) to TRBJ2-3; 10 bases line up with TRBD2. Trimming cost V 1 base and J 2 bases; bases outside gene matches: 6. This CDR3 contains 17 residues. Germline V gives CDR1 LGHDT, CDR2 YNNKEL (reference sequence). The DNA for the CDR3 is TGTGCCAGCAGCCAAGTAACTAGCGGGGTGATCACAGATACGCAGTATTTT. This translates into CASSQVTSGVITDTQYF.

The rearrangement links TRBV19 to TRBJ1-1; TRBD1 aligns across 8 bases. Trimming removed 8 bases from V and 1 base from J; junction bases left unmatched: 6. CDR3 length equals 14 residues. Germline V gene sequence: CDR1 LNHDA, CDR2 SQIVND (reference sequence). The chain's CDR3 is CASDRGNENTEAFF. In nucleotides, the CDR3 is TGTGCCAGTGACAGGGGTAATGAGAACACTGAAGCTTTCTTT.

This clone was seen a few times. J is TRBJ1-4 and V is TRBV5-1; TRBD1 aligns across 8 bases. This CDR3 is 14 amino acids long. Trimming cost V 2 bases and J 8 bases; bases outside gene matches: 5. Germline loops: CDR1 SGHRS, CDR2 YFSETQ. The CDR3 sequence is CASSFRAGGEKLFF. Written as DNA, the CDR3 is TGCGCCAGCAGCTTTCGGGCAGGGGGCGAAAAACTGTTTTTT.

This chain uses TRBV30 with TRBJ1-5, with D perhaps matching TRBD1 (5 bases). Between the trimmed V and J ends, which lost 5 bases and 7 bases, there was a span of 15 bases. The germline gives CDR1 GTSNPN, CDR2 SVGIG (reference sequence). This CDR3 is built from 13 residues. The CDR3 nucleotides read TGTGCCTGGTCGCGGGGGGTAAGCCAGCCCCAGCATTTT. It encodes CAWSRGVSQPQHF.

V usage is TRBV6-6 and J usage is TRBJ1-1; 10 bases line up with TRBD1. V shed 6 bases and J 7 bases; nucleotides not matched to a gene: 14. The CDR3 covers 16 residues. The germline CDR1 and CDR2 sequences are MNHNY and SVGAGI (reference sequence). CDR3 in amino acids: CASRSGTGAGLGEAFF. The CDR3 bases are TGTGCCAGCAGGTCCGGGACAGGGGCGGGATTGGGTGAAGCTTTCTTT.

The chain uses TRBV2 and TRBJ1-1; no clear D. The V gene lost 8 bases and the J gene lost 0 bases, with 10 bases spanning the gap. The CDR3 has 13 residues. Per germline, CDR1 SNHLY and CDR2 FYNNEI. The CDR3 is CASSRLMNTEAFF. Here the CDR3 DNA reads TGTGCCAGCTCACGACTGATGAACACTGAAGCTTTCTTT.

The chain has TRBV7-3 and TRBJ1-2; a possible D gene is TRBD1 (6 bases). The CDR3 contains 15 residues. Trimming cost V 1 base and J 4 bases, with 13 bases left between them. Germline V gene data show CDR1 as SGHTA and CDR2 as FQGTGA. The CDR3 protein is CASSLSGGPSYGYTF. The CDR3, as DNA: TGTGCCAGCAGCTTAAGCGGGGGGCCTAGCTATGGCTACACCTTC.

This clone appeared once. The chain joins TRBV28 to TRBJ1-1; D gene ambiguous. Germline V gene sequence: CDR1 MDHEN, CDR2 SYDVKM. V lost 7 bases and J lost 4, with 10 bases in between. CDR3 length: 12 residues. As DNA, the CDR3 is TGTGCCAGCACAGGTGACGCCACTGAAGCTTTCTTT. Protein sequence: CASTGDATEAFF.

This chain links TRBV5-5 with TRBJ2-1, with TRBD2 matching over 9 bases. This CDR3 spans 13 amino acids. V trimming: 1 base; J trimming: 13 bases; junction bases outside the gene matches: 6. Germline CDR1 reads SGHKS; CDR2 reads YYEKEE (reference sequence). The CDR3 region is CASSLTSGGSQFF. In DNA, the CDR3 is TGTGCCAGCAGCTTGACGAGCGGGGGGTCACAGTTCTTC.